This T cell receptor (beta chain) originates from a study of early T cells in non-severe SARS-CoV-2 infection (dated by TCRdb to about 2021). For the study in its entirety: TCR sequencing used bulk RNA from unsorted whole blood, so alpha and beta chains could not be paired.

The paper's findings and limits, for the study overall: VDJdb matching was skewed toward anti-spike CD8 responses and likely underestimated virus-specific expansions by missing private and CD4 specificities.

From the cysteine up to the phenylalanine, the CDR3 has a length of 20 residues. The entry retains the CDR3 DNA only, 60 bases that are in frame from base 1. V is reduced by 4 bases and J by 8 bases, leaving a spacing of 33 bases between them. Reading the germline V gene gives CDR1 SGHTA and CDR2 FQGNSA. As to this clonotype: The antigen this receptor binds is unknown. No quality values exist for individual bases; no much larger clone is one base distant.

The receptor library was made with 5' RACE. Sequencing used a NextSeq 500. Unique molecular identifiers were attached to individual cDNA molecules in the TCR library protocol so that sequencing error and PCR bias could be corrected. Both TCR alpha and beta chains were sequenced, and tight co-correlation was observed between alpha and beta sequence abundances in each sample. The original methods were these. V gene, J gene and CDR3 annotation of TCR sequences was performed with Decombinator V4. Expanded TCRs were defined as changing significantly between any two time points under a Poisson model with p below 0.0001. TCR abundances were normalised to the total number of TCRs sequenced per sample and expressed as counts per million. MAIT TCRs were defined by TRAV1-2 paired with TRAJ12, TRAJ20 or TRAJ33, and iNKT TCRs by TRAV10 paired with TRAJ18. VDJdb, accessed on 1 November 2021, was searched for TCRs annotated for CMV, EBV and SARS-CoV-2, and TCRs annotated for more than one antigen were excluded. The public reads were quality trimmed at Q25 with fastp and then assembled into clones with MiXCR by TCRdb, keeping productive beta chains. Identical CDR3 proteins give one entry, which carries the most common genes and DNA. The V and J calls were not made by the authors but by TCRdb's processing. The sample yields 56,000 or so distinct CDR3 sequences; roughly a tenth were counted once. The ten biggest clones cover 5.5% to 7% of the sample.

This was a case-control study nested in a cohort of healthcare workers in London, UK, who had nasopharyngeal swab PCR tests and blood samples taken every week. Healthcare workers were enrolled in the week of the UK lockdown, from 23 to 31 March 2020, and were followed every week for up to roughly 16 weeks. The TCR sequence derives from an adult who was a healthcare worker with PCR-confirmed SARS-CoV-2 infection or an uninfected control (not recorded which). The chain is encoded by TRBV7-2 joined to TRBJ2-1; possibly the D gene is TRBD1, per 7 matching bases. The source material was whole blood. The DNA sequence reads TGTGCCAGCAGCTCTTTTGGCCTCAGGACTACTCAGGGGGTGTACGATGAGCAGTTCTTC. Its translation reads: CASSSFGLRTTQGVYDEQFF.